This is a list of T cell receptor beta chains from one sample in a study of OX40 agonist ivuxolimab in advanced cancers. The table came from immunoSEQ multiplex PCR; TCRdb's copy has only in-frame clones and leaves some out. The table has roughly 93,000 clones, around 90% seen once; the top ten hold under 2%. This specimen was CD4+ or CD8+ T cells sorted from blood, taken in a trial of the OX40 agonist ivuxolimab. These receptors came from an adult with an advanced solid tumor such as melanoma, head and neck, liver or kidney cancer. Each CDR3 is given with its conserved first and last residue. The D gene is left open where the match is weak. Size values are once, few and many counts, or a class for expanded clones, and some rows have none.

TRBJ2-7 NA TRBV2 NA CASSGKAGQGREQYF TGTGCCAGCAGCGGAAAGGCTGGGCAGGGGCGGGAGCAGTACTTC
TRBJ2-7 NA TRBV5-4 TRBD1 CASSYGQGEQYF TGTGCCAGCAGCTATGGACAGGGCGAGCAGTACTTC
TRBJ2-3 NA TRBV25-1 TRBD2 CASSDPGLAGGRSTQYF TGTGCCAGCAGTGACCCGGGACTAGCGGGCGGTAGAAGTACGCAGTATTTT
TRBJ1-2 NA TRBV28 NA CASRGTEGRGSYGYTF TGTGCCAGCAGGGGGACCGAGGGACGTGGGTCTTATGGCTACACCTTC
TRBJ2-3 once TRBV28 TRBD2 CASSSFSPSGIFLGTQYF TGTGCCAGCAGTTCCTTTTCCCCTAGCGGGATCTTTTTAGGTACGCAGTATTTT
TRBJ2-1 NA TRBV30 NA CAWSSGTLSSYNEQFF TGTGCCTGGAGTTCCGGGACCCTGAGCTCCTACAATGAGCAGTTCTTC
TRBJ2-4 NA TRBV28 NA CASSLPPHVNSPYIQYF TGTGCCAGCAGTTTACCCCCCCATGTAAACAGCCCATACATTCAGTACTTC
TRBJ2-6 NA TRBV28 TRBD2 CASSLDPLQLSGTPGANVLTF TGTGCCAGCAGTTTAGATCCCCTCCAGCTTAGCGGGACGCCTGGGGCCAACGTCCTGACTTTC
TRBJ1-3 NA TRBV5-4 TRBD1 CASSADRGYGNTIYF TGTGCCAGCAGCGCCGACAGGGGGTATGGAAACACCATATATTTT
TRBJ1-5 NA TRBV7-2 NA CASSLGDGLNQPQHF TGTGCCAGCAGCCTGGGGGACGGCCTCAATCAGCCCCAGCATTTT
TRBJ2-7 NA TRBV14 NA CEDYNTGLYEQYF TGTGAGGACTATAACACCGGGCTATACGAGCAGTACTTC
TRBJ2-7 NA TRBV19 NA CASSQGYWYEQYF TGTGCCAGTAGTCAGGGATATTGGTACGAGCAGTACTTC
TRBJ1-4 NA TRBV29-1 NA CSVPGGGNEKLFF TGCAGCGTCCCCGGGGGGGGTAATGAAAAACTGTTTTTT
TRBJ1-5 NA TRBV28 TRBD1 CASSLTGYQPQHF TGTGCCAGCAGTTTGACAGGGTATCAGCCCCAGCATTTT
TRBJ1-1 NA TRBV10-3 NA CAISVGESTEAFF TGTGCCATCAGTGTTGGGGAGTCCACTGAAGCTTTCTTT
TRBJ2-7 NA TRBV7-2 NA CASSLATWPAYEQYF TGTGCCAGCAGCTTAGCTACTTGGCCTGCCTACGAGCAGTACTTC
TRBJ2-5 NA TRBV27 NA CASSSMGRETQYF TGTGCCAGCAGTTCAATGGGGAGAGAGACCCAGTACTTC
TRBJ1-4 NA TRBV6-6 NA CASSYSGEKLFF TGTGCCAGCAGTTACTCGGGGGAAAAACTGTTTTTT
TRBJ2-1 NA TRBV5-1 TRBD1 CASSFPQGEHNEQFF TGCGCCAGCAGCTTCCCACAGGGGGAACACAATGAGCAGTTCTTC
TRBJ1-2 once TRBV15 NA CATSRVDTGYTF TGTGCCACCAGCAGAGTGGATACTGGCTACACCTTC
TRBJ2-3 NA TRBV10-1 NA CASSEGGRPDTQYF TGCGCCAGCAGTGAGGGGGGACGGCCAGATACGCAGTATTTT